The 6 T cell receptor beta chains in this list originate from one sample, sequenced in a study of shared clonotypes between healthy human individuals. This table comes from immunoSEQ multiplex PCR, and its TCRdb copy is limited to in-frame clones, with some not included. Altogether about 2 million clones are present, 85% to 95% being singletons, with the ten largest covering 0.13%. The sample comprised naive CD4+ T cells sorted from blood. Subset specified: CD45RA+ positively selected. The receptors here all came from a man between 18 and 29 years old in good health.

The chain combines TRBV11-2 with TRBJ2-3; TRBD2 might be the D (5 bases). CDR1 is SGHAT and CDR2 is FQNNGV in the germline V gene. The CDR3 is 16 amino acids. Between the trimmed V and J ends, which lost 1 base and 0 bases, there was a span of 11 bases. CDR3 DNA: TGTGCCAGCAGCTTAGTTCGGGGAATTAGCACAGATACGCAGTATTTT. Residues: CASSLVRGISTDTQYF. The full variable domain, its missing parts supplied by reference TRBV11-2 and TRBJ2-3, is EAGVAQSPRYKIIEKRQSVAFWCNPISGHATLYWYQQILGQGPKLLIQFQNNGVVDDSQLPKDRFSAERLKGVDSTLKIQPAKLEDSAVYLCASSLVRGISTDTQYFGPGTRLTVL.

This clone has only one observation. The CDR3 region has the DNA TGTGCCAGCGGTCCTAGCGGGGTAGAGACCCAGTACTTC. The encoded protein is CASGPSGVETQYF. The rearrangement uses TRBV6-1 and TRBJ2-5; 9 nucleotides match TRBD2. CDR1 is MNHNS, CDR2 SASEGT, per germline. Germline trimming cut 8 bases from V and 4 bases from J; bases unmatched to any gene: 5. The CDR3 totals 13 residues.

This rearrangement joins TRBV30 to TRBJ2-2, with no clear D. CDR1 and CDR2 from the germline V gene are GTSNPN and SVGIG (reference sequence). V was cut by 0 bases and J by 1 base, with 6 bases left in between. This CDR3 contains 14 residues. In nucleotides, the CDR3 is TGTGCCTGGAGTGTACCTATGAACACCGGGGAGCTGTTTTTT. Translating gives CAWSVPMNTGELFF.

This clone was picked up one time. The V call is TRBV19, the J call TRBJ2-6; D unclear. Trimming took 6 bases from V and 0 from J, leaving 6 bases between them. This CDR3 contains 14 residues. From germline, CDR1 is LNHDA and CDR2 SQIVND (reference sequence). The CDR3 loop is CASSERSGANVLTF. DNA for the CDR3: TGTGCCAGTAGCGAGCGCTCTGGGGCCAACGTCCTGACTTTC.

This clone was picked up one time. The chain joins TRBV12-5 to TRBJ2-2; TRBD1 agrees at 7 bases. CDR3 length: 13 residues. V lost 6 bases, J lost 6 bases, and 4 bases stayed unmatched. The germline V gene has CDR1 LGHNT and CDR2 FRNRAP. CDR3 coding DNA: TGTGCTAGTGGCCGTACAGGGGCCGGGGAGCTGTTTTTT. Its protein is CASGRTGAGELFF.

The chain has TRBV6-5 and TRBJ2-7; 7 bases fit TRBD1. V shed 5 bases, J shed 2 bases, and the junction held 6 bases outside the gene matches. The CDR3 length is 14 residues. Looked up from germline, CDR1 is MNHEY and CDR2 is SVGAGI. Here the CDR3 reads CASSKYRGTYEQYF. CDR3 in DNA: TGTGCCAGCAGTAAGTACAGGGGAACCTACGAGCAGTACTTC.